This T cell receptor beta chain was obtained from a study of cytomegalovirus exposure and HLA in healthy donors. Notes on the study in general: According to the study, 160 or so TCR beta chains were cytomegalovirus-associated.

V lost 2 bases, J lost 2 bases, and 6 bases stayed unmatched. The germline gives CDR1 ENHRY, CDR2 SYGVKD. CDR3 length: 15 amino acids. This clone is a singleton in its sample. Its cognate antigen is unknown. Primers for the PCR totalled 60 Vbeta and 13 Jbeta. TCRdb's table, derived via immunoSEQ multiplex PCR, lists solely in-frame clones and lacks some. The sample has more than 150,000 clones; roughly 80% are singletons. The source of this sequence is a woman aged 40 to 50 in good health and CMV-seropositive. This chain links TRBV10-3 with TRBJ2-7; 7 bases line up with TRBD2. Material: PBMCs. The DNA for the CDR3 is TGTGCCATCAGTGAGCGGGGCGGGGGTCCCTACGAGCAGTACTTC. Translated: CAISERGGGPYEQYF.